The next 28 T cell receptor beta chains were all read from a single sample in a study of shared clonotypes between healthy human individuals. Sequencing used immunoSEQ multiplex PCR; TCRdb keeps in-frame clones, though not all of them. The sample comprises around 480,000 clones, roughly 85% of which are singletons, and approximately 12% rests with the top ten. The sample was PBMCs. These receptors all come from a woman between 35 and 50 years old in good health. Some clones in this sample may be carry-over from other donors' samples.

This rearrangement joins TRBV5-1 to TRBJ2-7, with D perhaps assigned TRBD1 or TRBD2 (5 bases each). The V end was cut by 4 bases, the J end by 3 bases, with 11 bases between. The length of the CDR3 is 13 residues. Looked up from germline, CDR1 is SGHRS and CDR2 is YFSETQ. CDR3 nucleotide sequence: TGCGCCAGCAGCCGGGACGGAGACTACGAGCAGTACTTC. It yields the protein CASSRDGDYEQYF.

This chain links TRBV9 with TRBJ2-7; D may correspond to TRBD1 or TRBD2 (5 bases each). V lost 1 base and J lost 2, with 13 bases in between. The CDR3 spans 15 residues. Per germline, CDR1 SGDLS and CDR2 YYNGEE. CDR3 sequence: CASSVSSGAPYEQYF. The CDR3 nucleotides are TGTGCCAGCAGCGTAAGCTCCGGGGCCCCCTACGAGCAGTACTTC.

This chain links TRBV29-1 with TRBJ2-1; D gene ambiguous. Germline V lookup: CDR1 SQVTM, CDR2 ANQGSEA. This CDR3 is built from 11 residues. The CDR3 bases are TGCAGGGCCCTCGAAATCAATGAGCAGTTCTTC. It specifies CRALEINEQFF.

The V and J genes are TRBV30 and TRBJ1-1; 7 bases agree with TRBD1. With V trimmed by 7 bases and J by 4 bases, 12 bases remained unmatched. Germline V gene sequence: CDR1 GTSNPN, CDR2 SVGIG (reference sequence). The CDR3 runs to 14 residues. The CDR3 reads CAFKGASFFTEAFF. CDR3 nucleotides: TGTGCCTTTAAGGGGGCTTCATTCTTCACTGAAGCTTTCTTT.

This clone was observed a single time. The J gene is TRBJ1-2, the V gene TRBV28; 9 nucleotides line up with TRBD1. Germline V gene lookup returns CDR1 MDHEN and CDR2 SYDVKM. Trimming took 5 bases from V and 4 from J; bases not matched to a gene: 5. The CDR3 sequence is 14 residues long. The CDR3 DNA follows: TGTGCCAGCAGTCAGACAGGGGGGAGCTATGGCTACACCTTC. This codes for CASSQTGGSYGYTF.

The chain links TRBV6-5 to TRBJ2-2, with TRBD1 matching over 10 bases. The CDR3 loop spans 14 amino acids. V was pared by 6 bases and J by 5 bases, with 3 bases of the junction left unmatched. Germline loops: CDR1 MNHEY, CDR2 SVGAGI. The CDR3: CASRWGQGTGELFF. The CDR3 coding sequence is TGTGCCAGCAGATGGGGACAGGGGACCGGGGAGCTGTTTTTT.

This rearrangement joins TRBV7-9 to TRBJ1-5; no clear D gene. V was cut by 5 bases and J by 5 bases, with 7 bases left in between. The CDR3 has 12 amino acids. Germline V CDR1 and CDR2: SEHNR, FQNEAQ (reference sequence). The chain's CDR3 is CASSDQYQPQHF. The CDR3 bases are TGTGCCAGCAGCGACCAATATCAGCCCCAGCATTTT. The full variable domain, in which reference TRBV7-9 and TRBJ1-5 provide the parts outside the CDR3, is DTGVSQNPRHKITKRGQNVTFRCDPISEHNRLYWYRQTLGQGPEFLTYFQNEAQLEKSRLLSDRFSAERPKGSFSTLEIQRTEQGDSAMYLCASSDQYQPQHFGDGTRLSIL.

The genes are TRBV18 and TRBJ1-2, with D perhaps matching TRBD1 (6 bases). From germline, CDR1 is KGHSH and CDR2 LQKENI. Trimming shortened V by 1 base and J by 8 bases, and 17 bases separated the two germline ends. The CDR3 covers 15 residues. For the CDR3, the DNA is TGTGCCAGCTCACCACTGGGACAATCCCGAGGGGGCTACACCTTC. This codes for CASSPLGQSRGGYTF.

V usage is TRBV4-3 and J usage is TRBJ2-3; D perhaps matches TRBD2 (6 bases). Germline loops: CDR1 LGHNA, CDR2 YSLEER. Trimming removed 4 bases at V and 2 bases at J, with 16 bases between. The CDR3 sequence is 16 residues long. The DNA of the CDR3 is TGCGCCAGCAGCCCTAATGGGGACTTCTTCACAGATACGCAGTATTTT. It specifies CASSPNGDFFTDTQYF.

This clone was seen a few times. The germline gene is not matched at one end of the junction; a read error may be the cause. The V and J genes are TRBV7-8 and TRBJ2-1, with 7 bases matching TRBD2. Germline-derived CDR1 and CDR2 are SGHVS and FQNEAQ. The CDR3 has 18 amino acids. The CDR3 DNA follows: TGTGCCAGCAGCTTGAGGGCCAGGTGGGAGGGCCAAAACAATCAGCAGTTCTTC. It codes for CASSLRARWEGQNNQQFF.

The V and J genes are TRBV27 and TRBJ2-5; no reliable D call. The J call may be in error: the DNA end matches TRBJ2-7 better. The length of the CDR3 is 14 residues. Per germline, CDR1 MNHEY and CDR2 SMNVEV (reference sequence). The DNA for the CDR3 is TGTGCCAGCAGGCCCCAGTTAGGCGTTTACGAGCAGTACTTC. This encodes CASRPQLGVYEQYF.

V gene TRBV7-2 combines with J gene TRBJ2-6, with D possibly being TRBD1 or TRBD2 (5 bases each). The germline CDR1 and CDR2 sequences are SGHTA and FQGNSA. This CDR3 spans 17 amino acids. V was clipped by 5 bases and J by 0 bases, with 14 bases between them. DNA for the CDR3: TGTGCCAGCAGCCTACCTTGGGGGACCTCTGGGGCCAACGTCCTGACTTTC. Protein: CASSLPWGTSGANVLTF.

The chain carries TRBV5-5 and TRBJ2-6; no definite D call. CDR3 size: 17 residues. Trimming shortened V by 0 bases and J by 0 bases, and 10 bases separated the two germline ends. Germline CDR1 reads SGHKS; CDR2 reads YYEKEE (reference sequence). The CDR3 DNA reads as TGTGCCAGCAGCTTGGAAGTTCTCCTCTCTGGGGCCAACGTCCTGACTTTC. Translated: CASSLEVLLSGANVLTF.

The gene calls are TRBV5-4 and TRBJ2-3, with D uncertain. CDR1 and CDR2 from the germline V gene are SGHNT and YYREEE (reference sequence). V lost 4 bases to trimming and J lost 0 bases, with 9 bases between them. CDR3 size: 14 residues. In DNA form, the CDR3 reads TGTGCCAGCAGCCCTATGATGAGCACAGATACGCAGTATTTT. Its translation: CASSPMMSTDTQYF.

This clone has a handful of counts. An end of the junction does not agree with germline; a read error may underlie this. This chain links TRBV4-3 with TRBJ2-4; D may be TRBD1 or TRBD2 (5 bases each). Germline values: CDR1 LGHNA, CDR2 YSLEER. The CDR3 extends over 12 amino acids. The CDR3 reads CASRNPGASLHF. The CDR3 region has the DNA TGCGCCAGCCGAAACCCCGGGGCTAGTTTACACTTC.

The rearrangement uses TRBV5-4 and TRBJ2-3; tentatively, D is TRBD2 (5 bases). This CDR3 spans 16 amino acids. V lost 6 bases and J 0 bases, leaving 17 bases between the germline ends. Per germline, CDR1 SGHNT and CDR2 YYREEE (reference sequence). The CDR3 DNA reads TGTGCCAGCACGGACCGAGGCTGGGAGAGCACAGATACGCAGTATTTT. This encodes CASTDRGWESTDTQYF.

The chain combines TRBV7-9 with TRBJ2-1, with 7 bases identical to TRBD2. The CDR3 sequence is 15 residues long. Germline CDR1 is SEHNR and CDR2 is FQNEAQ (reference sequence). Trimming cost V 5 bases and J 2 bases; bases outside gene matches: 6. The CDR3 region is CASSPTGLAYNEQFF. Here the CDR3 DNA reads TGTGCCAGCAGCCCTACCGGACTAGCCTACAATGAGCAGTTCTTC.

The genes are TRBV10-3 and TRBJ2-7; D is possibly TRBD1 (6 bases). V dropped 8 bases and J dropped 0 bases, with 8 bases sitting between them. CDR1 is ENHRY and CDR2 is SYGVKD in the germline V gene. The CDR3 totals 12 residues. The CDR3 coding sequence is TGTGCCATCCGGACAGACTCCTACGAGCAGTACTTC. Translating gives CAIRTDSYEQYF.

This clone was found many times. Other DNA variants within this sample encode the same CDR3. The chain has TRBV19 and TRBJ2-3; TRBD2 aligns across 14 bases. CDR3 size: 17 residues. CDR1 is LNHDA and CDR2 is SQIVND in the germline V gene (reference sequence). After removal of 4 bases from V and 4 bases from J, the junction contained 7 bases not matched to a gene. The CDR3 loop reads CASSRAPGLAGADTQYF. The DNA for the CDR3 is TGTGCCAGTAGTAGAGCCCCGGGACTAGCGGGAGCAGATACGCAGTATTTT.

This clone was observed a handful of times. V gene TRBV5-1 combines with J gene TRBJ1-1, with D possibly being TRBD1 (5 bases). Germline CDR1 and CDR2: SGHRS and YFSETQ. Between the trimmed V and J ends, which lost 1 base and 1 base, there was a span of 8 bases. The CDR3 has 14 amino acids. The CDR3: CASSLSGGNTEAFF. In nucleotides, the CDR3 is TGCGCCAGCAGCTTGTCGGGGGGGAACACTGAAGCTTTCTTT. Full variable domain (rest looked up from reference TRBV5-1 and TRBJ1-1): KAGVTQTPRYLIKTRGQQVTLSCSPISGHRSVSWYQQTPGQGLQFLFEYFSETQRNKGNFPGRFSGRQFSNSRSEMNVSTLELGDSALYLCASSLSGGNTEAFFGQGTRLTVV.

The V gene is TRBV11-2, the J gene TRBJ2-1, with a weak D call TRBD1 (6 bases). The germline V gene has CDR1 SGHAT and CDR2 FQNNGV. Between the trimmed V and J ends, which lost 2 bases and 4 bases, there was a span of 9 bases. The CDR3 is made up of 14 amino acids. The CDR3 region has the DNA TGTGCCAGCAGCTTATACAGGGCATACAATGAGCAGTTCTTC. Its translation: CASSLYRAYNEQFF. The complete variable domain, with remaining parts taken from reference TRBV11-2 and TRBJ2-1, reads EAGVAQSPRYKIIEKRQSVAFWCNPISGHATLYWYQQILGQGPKLLIQFQNNGVVDDSQLPKDRFSAERLKGVDSTLKIQPAKLEDSAVYLCASSLYRAYNEQFFGPGTRLTVL.

In its sample, this clone was seen once. The CDR3 sequence is CASSLGASGSRETQYF. The CDR3 DNA follows: TGCGCCAGCAGCTTGGGAGCTAGCGGGAGTAGAGAGACCCAGTACTTC. The rearrangement uses TRBV5-1 and TRBJ2-5; 10 bases map to TRBD2. Germline V CDR1 and CDR2: SGHRS, YFSETQ. CDR3 length equals 16 residues. J lost 4 bases, V lost 0 bases, and 6 bases had no gene match.

DNA for the CDR3: TGTGCCAGCAGCCCGACAGGGTTTGGAAACACCATATATTTT. Protein: CASSPTGFGNTIYF. The rearrangement joins TRBV7-3 to TRBJ1-3; 7 nucleotides align to TRBD1. V lost 5 bases and J lost 3; bases outside the gene matches: 4. Germline CDR1 is SGHTA and CDR2 is FQGTGA. The CDR3 is 14 amino acids.

The chain joins TRBV5-6 to TRBJ2-6; D is ambiguous. The germline gives CDR1 SGHDT, CDR2 YYEEEE. The germline V and J ends were trimmed by 5 bases and 3 bases, with 9 bases remaining between them. CDR3 length equals 14 residues. The CDR3 coding sequence is TGTGCCAGCAGTGGCGGAAGTGGGGCCAACGTCCTGACTTTC. This codes for CASSGGSGANVLTF.

This clone was recorded a few times. The chain uses TRBV2 and TRBJ1-1; the D is unclear. The V end lost 2 bases, the J end lost 6 bases, and 7 bases lay between the germline ends. There are 12 residues in the CDR3. Germline CDR1 reads SNHLY; CDR2 reads FYNNEI. In DNA, the CDR3 is TGTGCCAGCAGTGAATGGAGGGCTGAAGCTTTCTTT. Translated: CASSEWRAEAFF.

The chain joins TRBV7-2 to TRBJ2-7; D may match TRBD1 or TRBD2 (5 bases each). This CDR3 spans 15 amino acids. Trimming took 5 bases from V and 4 from J, leaving 18 bases between them. CDR1 is SGHTA and CDR2 is FQGNSA in the germline V gene. CDR3 in amino acids: CASSVVGPAGYEQYF. CDR3 DNA sequence: TGTGCCAGCAGCGTGGTGGGACCCGCCGGGTACGAGCAGTACTTC.

The chain recombines TRBV28 with TRBJ2-7, with D uncertain. Trimming pared 4 bases from V and 3 bases from J, leaving 13 bases between. The length of the CDR3 is 14 residues. Germline V lookup: CDR1 MDHEN, CDR2 SYDVKM. CDR3 coding DNA: TGTGCCAGCAGTTCCCCCCCGCCGAACTACGAGCAGTACTTC. This encodes CASSSPPPNYEQYF. Looking up the rest from reference TRBV28 and TRBJ2-7 gives the full variable domain: DVKVTQSSRYLVKRTGEKVFLECVQDMDHENMFWYRQDPGLGLRLIYFSYDVKMKEKGDIPEGYSVSREKKERFSLILESASTNQTSMYLCASSSPPPNYEQYFGPGTRLTVT.

The chain recombines TRBV19 with TRBJ1-2; D is possibly TRBD1 (5 bases). V was clipped by 3 bases and J by 3 bases, with 8 bases between them. The CDR3 is 13 amino acids. CDR1 and CDR2 (germline): LNHDA, SQIVND (reference sequence). CDR3 sequence reads: CASSISGDYGYTF. The CDR3 DNA reads as TGTGCCAGTAGTATTTCGGGGGACTATGGCTACACCTTC.